The 3 T cell receptor beta chains below were found in one sample sequenced in a study of response to subunit inactivated influenza vaccine. TCRdb itself ran the RT-PCR reads through MiXCR, one entry per CDR3 protein. The sample records 550,000 to 800,000 distinct CDR3 sequences, 15% to 18% being singletons. The sample here was PBMCs from blood, taken less than 13 days after vaccination. Every receptor here comes from a man aged 50 or older who received an inactivated influenza vaccine.

This clonotype has a handful of counts. V and J are TRBV20-1 and TRBJ2-1; 10 bases fit TRBD2. The germline V gene encodes CDR1 DFQATT and CDR2 SNEGSKA (reference sequence). The CDR3 length is 13 residues. Trimming removed 6 bases from V and 6 bases from J; junction bases left unmatched: 5. CDR3: CSAAKREGNEQFF. For the CDR3, the DNA is TGCAGTGCGGCAAAGCGGGAGGGCAATGAGCAGTTCTTC.

This clonotype occurred a few times. This chain connects TRBV5-1 to TRBJ1-1, with 9 positions matching TRBD1. Looked up from germline, CDR1 is SGHRS and CDR2 is YFSETQ. The length of the CDR3 is 15 residues. With V trimmed by 3 bases and J by 5 bases, 8 bases remained unmatched. CDR3 DNA sequence: TGCGCCAGCAGCTCCCCTGACAGGGGGGGAACTGAAGCTTTCTTT. Its translation is CASSSPDRGGTEAFF.

The chain combines TRBV6-5 with TRBJ2-1; 9 bases line up with TRBD2. Germline CDR1 reads MNHEY; CDR2 reads SVGAGI. This CDR3 region has 14 residues. V shed 4 bases and J 10 bases; nucleotides not matched to a gene: 8. CDR3 protein: CASSFTSGLGEQFF. As DNA, the CDR3 is TGTGCCAGCAGTTTTACTAGCGGGCTCGGAGAGCAGTTCTTC.